This record looks at one T cell receptor (beta chain) sequence and its context. Per the study methods: Researchers report that nucleated cell counts were estimated from reference gene primer amplification. Measured with immunoSEQ multiplex PCR; TCRdb has only the in-frame clones, and not every one. The DNA gave D and trimming, while V, J and clone size come from that table. Altogether about 160,000 clones are present, 90% being singletons, with the ten largest covering about 0.54%. This specimen belongs to a study of blood T cell repertoires in COVID-19. The overall study: Samples came from the United States, Italy and Spain, spanning acute and convalescent COVID-19. T cells, B-cell-depleted T cells, or PBMCs supplied cDNA or gDNA.

Trimming removed 2 bases from V and 4 bases from J; junction bases left unmatched: 8. There are 16 residues in the CDR3. The germline gives CDR1 SEHNR, CDR2 FQNEAQ (reference sequence). The chain employs TRBV7-9 and TRBJ2-5; 9 bases fit TRBD2. The receptor was isolated from a man between 45 and 60 years old with acute or convalescent COVID-19. The specimen sequenced was peripheral blood. The CDR3 here is CASSLRLAERRETQYF. The CDR3 nucleotides read TGTGCCAGCAGCTTAAGACTAGCGGAGAGGAGAGAGACCCAGTACTTC. Combining the CDR3 with reference TRBV7-9 and TRBJ2-5 gives the whole variable domain DTGVSQNPRHKITKRGQNVTFRCDPISEHNRLYWYRQTLGQGPEFLTYFQNEAQLEKSRLLSDRFSAERPKGSFSTLEIQRTEQGDSAMYLCASSLRLAERRETQYFGPGTRLLVL.